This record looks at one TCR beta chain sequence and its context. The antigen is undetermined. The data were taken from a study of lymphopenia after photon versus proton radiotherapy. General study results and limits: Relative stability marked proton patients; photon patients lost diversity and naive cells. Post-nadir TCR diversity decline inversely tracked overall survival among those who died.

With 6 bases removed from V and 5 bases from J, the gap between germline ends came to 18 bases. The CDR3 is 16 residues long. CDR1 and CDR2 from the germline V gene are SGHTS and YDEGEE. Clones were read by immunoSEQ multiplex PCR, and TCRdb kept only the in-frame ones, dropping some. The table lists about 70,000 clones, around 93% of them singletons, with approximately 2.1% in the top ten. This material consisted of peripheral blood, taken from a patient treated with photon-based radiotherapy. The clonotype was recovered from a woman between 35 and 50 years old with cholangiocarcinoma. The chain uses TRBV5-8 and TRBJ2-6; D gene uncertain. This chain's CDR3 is CASTPSPAPRANVLTF. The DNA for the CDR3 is TGTGCCAGCACTCCTTCCCCGGCTCCTAGGGCCAACGTCCTGACTTTC.